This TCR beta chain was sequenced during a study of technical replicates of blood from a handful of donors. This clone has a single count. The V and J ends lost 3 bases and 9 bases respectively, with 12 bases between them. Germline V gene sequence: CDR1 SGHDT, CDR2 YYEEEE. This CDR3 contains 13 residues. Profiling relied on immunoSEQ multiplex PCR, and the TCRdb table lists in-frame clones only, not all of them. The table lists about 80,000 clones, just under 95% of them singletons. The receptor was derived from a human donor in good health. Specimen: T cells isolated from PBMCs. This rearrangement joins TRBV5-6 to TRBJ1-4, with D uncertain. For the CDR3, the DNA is TGTGCCAGCAGCTCATTAAGGGAGCAAAAACTGTTTTTT. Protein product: CASSSLREQKLFF.